This is a list of T cell receptor beta chains from one sample in a study of liver allograft versus peripheral blood T cells. TCRdb reprocessed the reads via MiXCR and lists one record per CDR3 protein. This table holds roughly 13,000 distinct CDR3 sequences, 20% found once. Receptor source: a human patient who had a liver transplant. Some T cells may be provided by the graft donor. Both conserved end residues are part of each CDR3. Fields, in order: V gene, clone size, J gene, CDR3 length, D gene, CDR3 DNA, CDR3 protein. D genes are given only for firm matches. A clone size is listed for some rows: how often the clone was seen (once, few, many), or a class if it is expanded.

V gene: TRBV27
clone size: many
J gene: TRBJ2-7
CDR3 length: 15
D gene: NA
CDR3 DNA: TGTGCCAGCAGTTCAGCACGAGCGGATCTCTACGAGCAGTACTTC
CDR3 protein: CASSSARADLYEQYF

V gene: TRBV6-5
clone size: medium-sized
J gene: TRBJ1-5
CDR3 length: 14
D gene: NA
CDR3 DNA: TGTGCCAGCAGTCCAGCTTATAGCAATCAGCCCCAGCATTTT
CDR3 protein: CASSPAYSNQPQHF

V gene: TRBV6-2/TRBV6-3
clone size: medium-sized
J gene: TRBJ1-2
CDR3 length: 11
D gene: NA
CDR3 DNA: TGTGCCAGCAGTTACCAGTATGGCTACACCTTC
CDR3 protein: CASSYQYGYTF

V gene: TRBV6-5
clone size: NA
J gene: TRBJ1-6
CDR3 length: 14
D gene: NA
CDR3 DNA: TGTGCCAGCAGGACAGCGACTTATAATTCACCCCTCCACTTT
CDR3 protein: CASRTATYNSPLHF

V gene: TRBV15
clone size: many
J gene: TRBJ1-1
CDR3 length: 13
D gene: NA
CDR3 DNA: TGTGCCACCAGCAGAGAGCGACGGACTGAAGCTTTCTTT
CDR3 protein: CATSRERRTEAFF

V gene: TRBV12-5
clone size: many
J gene: TRBJ1-1
CDR3 length: 17
D gene: NA
CDR3 DNA: TGTGCTAGTGGTTTGCCACAAGGATACAGCAGGAACACTGAAGCTTTCTTT
CDR3 protein: CASGLPQGYSRNTEAFF

V gene: TRBV5-5
clone size: NA
J gene: TRBJ1-2
CDR3 length: 15
D gene: TRBD1
CDR3 DNA: TGTGCCAGCAGCTCTCCACAGGGGCCATCCTCTAGCTACACCTTC
CDR3 protein: CASSSPQGPSSSYTF

V gene: TRBV19
clone size: medium-sized
J gene: TRBJ1-1
CDR3 length: 15
D gene: TRBD1
CDR3 DNA: TGTGCCAGTAGTCCTTCGACAGGGAGGAACACTGAAGCTTTCTTT
CDR3 protein: CASSPSTGRNTEAFF

V gene: TRBV10-3
clone size: many
J gene: TRBJ1-5
CDR3 length: 14
D gene: NA
CDR3 DNA: TGTGCCATCAGTGAGTCGCGGGGGAATCAGCCCCAGCATTTT
CDR3 protein: CAISESRGNQPQHF

V gene: TRBV10-3
clone size: many
J gene: TRBJ1-1
CDR3 length: 13
D gene: TRBD1
CDR3 DNA: TGTGCCGCTACCGGGACAGAGAACACTGAAGCTTTCTTT
CDR3 protein: CAATGTENTEAFF

V gene: TRBV12-3/TRBV12-4
clone size: NA
J gene: TRBJ2-3
CDR3 length: 12
D gene: TRBD1
CDR3 DNA: TGTGCCAGCAGCTCCGGACAGGGGACGCAGTATTTT
CDR3 protein: CASSSGQGTQYF

V gene: TRBV20-1
clone size: few
J gene: TRBJ1-4
CDR3 length: 15
D gene: TRBD1
CDR3 DNA: TGCAGTGCTCCGGGACAGCCATCAACTAATGAAAAACTGTTTTTT
CDR3 protein: CSAPGQPSTNEKLFF

V gene: TRBV28
clone size: NA
J gene: TRBJ1-2
CDR3 length: 12
D gene: TRBD1
CDR3 DNA: TGTGCCAGCAGGACAGGGTTATTCGGCTACACCTTC
CDR3 protein: CASRTGLFGYTF

V gene: TRBV10-3
clone size: many
J gene: TRBJ2-3
CDR3 length: 14
D gene: TRBD2
CDR3 DNA: TGTGCCATCGGGGCTAGCGGGGGCACAGATACGCAGTATTTT
CDR3 protein: CAIGASGGTDTQYF

V gene: TRBV24-1
clone size: medium-sized
J gene: TRBJ1-5
CDR3 length: 13
D gene: NA
CDR3 DNA: TGTGCCACCAGTGGTGGAAGCAATCAGCCCCAGCATTTT
CDR3 protein: CATSGGSNQPQHF

V gene: TRBV5-5
clone size: NA
J gene: TRBJ1-5
CDR3 length: 14
D gene: NA
CDR3 DNA: TGTGCCAGCAGCCTGGAACAGAGGGGTCAGCCCCAGCATTTT
CDR3 protein: CASSLEQRGQPQHF

V gene: TRBV19
clone size: few
J gene: TRBJ1-1
CDR3 length: 12
D gene: NA
CDR3 DNA: TGTGCCAGTAGTATAAGAGGGGCTGAAGCTTTCTTT
CDR3 protein: CASSIRGAEAFF

V gene: TRBV6-5
clone size: many
J gene: TRBJ1-2
CDR3 length: 15
D gene: NA
CDR3 DNA: TGTGCCAGCAGTTACGGGGAGAAAGGGACCTATGGCTACACCTTC
CDR3 protein: CASSYGEKGTYGYTF

V gene: TRBV18
clone size: medium-sized
J gene: TRBJ1-1
CDR3 length: 13
D gene: TRBD1
CDR3 DNA: TGTGCCAGCTCACCGCTCAGGGGGACTGAAGCTTTCTTT
CDR3 protein: CASSPLRGTEAFF

V gene: TRBV27
clone size: NA
J gene: TRBJ1-5
CDR3 length: 14
D gene: TRBD1
CDR3 DNA: TGTGCCAGCAGGCTACAGGGGGCTAATCAGCCCCAGCATTTT
CDR3 protein: CASRLQGANQPQHF

V gene: TRBV12-3/TRBV12-4
clone size: NA
J gene: TRBJ2-7
CDR3 length: 14
D gene: TRBD1
CDR3 DNA: TGTGCCAGTCAACGTGGGACAGGGCTATACGAGCAGTACTTC
CDR3 protein: CASQRGTGLYEQYF

V gene: TRBV12-3/TRBV12-4
clone size: NA
J gene: TRBJ1-1
CDR3 length: 16
D gene: TRBD1
CDR3 DNA: TGTGCCAGCAGTCCGACCTCCGGGACAGGGGGCCCTGAAGCTTTCTTT
CDR3 protein: CASSPTSGTGGPEAFF

V gene: TRBV28
clone size: few
J gene: TRBJ1-2
CDR3 length: 16
D gene: TRBD1
CDR3 DNA: TGTGCCAGCAGTTTAGGGAGCGGGACAGGGGAAGGCGGCTACACCTTC
CDR3 protein: CASSLGSGTGEGGYTF

V gene: TRBV6-5
clone size: NA
J gene: TRBJ2-3
CDR3 length: 14
D gene: NA
CDR3 DNA: TGTGCCAGCAGTTACGGAGAGCGCACAGATACGCAGTATTTT
CDR3 protein: CASSYGERTDTQYF

V gene: TRBV12-3/TRBV12-4
clone size: few
J gene: TRBJ2-7
CDR3 length: 13
D gene: NA
CDR3 DNA: TGTGCCAGCAGCCACCCAAACTCCTACGAGCAGTACTTC
CDR3 protein: CASSHPNSYEQYF

V gene: TRBV6-5
clone size: NA
J gene: TRBJ1-2
CDR3 length: 17
D gene: NA
CDR3 DNA: TGTGCCAGCAGCCCTACAGGAAGCCCCGGGGCTAACTATGGCTACACCTTC
CDR3 protein: CASSPTGSPGANYGYTF

V gene: TRBV7-2
clone size: NA
J gene: TRBJ1-6
CDR3 length: 15
D gene: NA
CDR3 DNA: TGTGCCAGCAGCTTAGGGACCTTTTTCAATTCACCCCTCCACTTT
CDR3 protein: CASSLGTFFNSPLHF

V gene: TRBV6-5
clone size: medium-sized
J gene: TRBJ1-6
CDR3 length: 16
D gene: NA
CDR3 DNA: TGTGCCAGCAGTTACTCGGGTCAGGGACTAAATTCACCCCTCCACTTT
CDR3 protein: CASSYSGQGLNSPLHF

V gene: TRBV7-9
clone size: few
J gene: TRBJ2-7
CDR3 length: 14
D gene: TRBD2
CDR3 DNA: TGTGCCAGCAGCTACCGGGGGGGGGACTACGAGCAGTACTTC
CDR3 protein: CASSYRGGDYEQYF

V gene: TRBV7-9
clone size: many
J gene: TRBJ1-1
CDR3 length: 14
D gene: NA
CDR3 DNA: TGTGCCAGCAGCCTACAGGACATGAACACTGAAGCTTTCTTT
CDR3 protein: CASSLQDMNTEAFF

V gene: TRBV9
clone size: NA
J gene: TRBJ1-1
CDR3 length: 14
D gene: TRBD1
CDR3 DNA: TGTGCCAGCAGCGTCACAGGGGGAAACACTGAAGCTTTCTTT
CDR3 protein: CASSVTGGNTEAFF

V gene: TRBV15
clone size: NA
J gene: TRBJ1-5
CDR3 length: 16
D gene: NA
CDR3 DNA: TGTGCCACCAGCAGAGATACACAGCTTAGCAATCAGCCCCAGCATTTT
CDR3 protein: CATSRDTQLSNQPQHF

V gene: TRBV18
clone size: medium-sized
J gene: TRBJ1-6
CDR3 length: 20
D gene: NA
CDR3 DNA: TGTGCCAGCTCACCAGGGAGCGACAGACGAGGGGTATCCTATAATTCACCCCTCCACTTT
CDR3 protein: CASSPGSDRRGVSYNSPLHF

V gene: TRBV6-1
clone size: medium-sized
J gene: TRBJ1-4
CDR3 length: 15
D gene: TRBD1
CDR3 DNA: TGTGCCAGCAGGGGCCCGCAGGGACAGTATGAAAAACTGTTTTTT
CDR3 protein: CASRGPQGQYEKLFF

V gene: TRBV6-2/TRBV6-3
clone size: NA
J gene: TRBJ2-7
CDR3 length: 11
D gene: NA
CDR3 DNA: TGTGCCAGCAGTTTCAGCTACGAGCAGTACTTC
CDR3 protein: CASSFSYEQYF

V gene: TRBV7-2
clone size: few
J gene: TRBJ1-1
CDR3 length: 13
D gene: NA
CDR3 DNA: TGTGCCAGCAGTTTAGGAATGCCGGCAGGAGCTTTCTTT
CDR3 protein: CASSLGMPAGAFF

V gene: TRBV7-2
clone size: medium-sized
J gene: TRBJ1-1
CDR3 length: 14
D gene: NA
CDR3 DNA: TGTGCCAGCAGCCCTTGGACAGATAGAGGGATGGCTTTCTTT
CDR3 protein: CASSPWTDRGMAFF

V gene: TRBV7-9
clone size: few
J gene: TRBJ1-1
CDR3 length: 13
D gene: NA
CDR3 DNA: TGTGCCAGCAGCAACCAGGTGGATACTGAAGCTTTCTTT
CDR3 protein: CASSNQVDTEAFF

V gene: TRBV10-3
clone size: many
J gene: TRBJ1-1
CDR3 length: 14
D gene: TRBD1
CDR3 DNA: TGTGCCATCAGTGATTACACAGGGGGTACTGAAGCTTTCTTT
CDR3 protein: CAISDYTGGTEAFF

V gene: TRBV30
clone size: NA
J gene: TRBJ1-1
CDR3 length: 13
D gene: NA
CDR3 DNA: TGTGCCTGGAGTGCTTACCAGAACACTGAAGCTTTCTTT
CDR3 protein: CAWSAYQNTEAFF

V gene: TRBV18
clone size: medium-sized
J gene: TRBJ1-1
CDR3 length: 14
D gene: NA
CDR3 DNA: TGTGCCAGCTCACCTTACAGGGACAACACTGAAGCTTTCTTT
CDR3 protein: CASSPYRDNTEAFF

V gene: TRBV5-5
clone size: NA
J gene: TRBJ2-7
CDR3 length: 12
D gene: NA
CDR3 DNA: TGTGCCAGCAGCTGGGTGGGTGAAGAGCAGTACTTC
CDR3 protein: CASSWVGEEQYF

V gene: TRBV19
clone size: medium-sized
J gene: TRBJ1-3
CDR3 length: 13
D gene: NA
CDR3 DNA: TGTGCCAGTAGTAAGACAGGAGGAAACACCATATATTTT
CDR3 protein: CASSKTGGNTIYF

V gene: TRBV24-1
clone size: few
J gene: TRBJ2-2
CDR3 length: 14
D gene: NA
CDR3 DNA: TGTGCCACCAGTGTGTCGGGGAACACCGGGGAGCTGTTTTTT
CDR3 protein: CATSVSGNTGELFF

V gene: TRBV7-2
clone size: medium-sized
J gene: TRBJ1-1
CDR3 length: 16
D gene: TRBD1
CDR3 DNA: TGTGCCAGCAGCTCCTACGGGACAGATGGGAACACTGAAGCTTTCTTT
CDR3 protein: CASSSYGTDGNTEAFF

V gene: TRBV7-9
clone size: few
J gene: TRBJ1-6
CDR3 length: 14
D gene: NA
CDR3 DNA: TGTGCCAGCAGCTTAGAGACCAGTAATTCACCCCTCCACTTT
CDR3 protein: CASSLETSNSPLHF

V gene: TRBV20-1
clone size: NA
J gene: TRBJ1-2
CDR3 length: 12
D gene: NA
CDR3 DNA: TGCAGTGCTTTCGGCCCTCCGTATGGCTACACCTTC
CDR3 protein: CSAFGPPYGYTF

V gene: TRBV18
clone size: many
J gene: TRBJ1-5
CDR3 length: 14
D gene: NA
CDR3 DNA: TGTGCCAGCTCACCACCGTATAGCAATCAGCCCCAGCATTTT
CDR3 protein: CASSPPYSNQPQHF

V gene: TRBV6-5
clone size: many
J gene: TRBJ1-2
CDR3 length: 16
D gene: NA
CDR3 DNA: TGTGCCAGCAGTTACTCGGCAGGGGCAATGGACTATGGCTACACCTTC
CDR3 protein: CASSYSAGAMDYGYTF

V gene: TRBV7-9
clone size: NA
J gene: TRBJ1-1
CDR3 length: 15
D gene: NA
CDR3 DNA: TGTGCCAGCAGCCCGGGACACCTTATGAGGACTGAAGCTTTCTTT
CDR3 protein: CASSPGHLMRTEAFF

V gene: TRBV29-1
clone size: medium-sized
J gene: TRBJ1-2
CDR3 length: 12
D gene: NA
CDR3 DNA: TGCAGCGTAGCGCAGGGATACAATGGCTACACCTTC
CDR3 protein: CSVAQGYNGYTF

V gene: TRBV5-5
clone size: NA
J gene: TRBJ2-1
CDR3 length: 17
D gene: TRBD1
CDR3 DNA: TGTGCCAGCAGCTCTTTGACAGGGGGTAGATCCTACAATGAGCAGTTCTTC
CDR3 protein: CASSSLTGGRSYNEQFF